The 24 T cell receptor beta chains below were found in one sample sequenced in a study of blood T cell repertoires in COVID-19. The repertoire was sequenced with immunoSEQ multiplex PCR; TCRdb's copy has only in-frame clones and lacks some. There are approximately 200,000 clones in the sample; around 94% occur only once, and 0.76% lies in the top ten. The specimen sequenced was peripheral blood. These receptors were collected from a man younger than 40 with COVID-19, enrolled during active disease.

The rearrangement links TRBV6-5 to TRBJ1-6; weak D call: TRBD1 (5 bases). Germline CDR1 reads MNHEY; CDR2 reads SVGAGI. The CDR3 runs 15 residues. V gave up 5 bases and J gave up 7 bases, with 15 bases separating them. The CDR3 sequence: CASSIERGGNSPLHF. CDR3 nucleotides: TGTGCCAGCAGTATAGAACGCGGGGGAAATTCACCCCTCCACTTT.

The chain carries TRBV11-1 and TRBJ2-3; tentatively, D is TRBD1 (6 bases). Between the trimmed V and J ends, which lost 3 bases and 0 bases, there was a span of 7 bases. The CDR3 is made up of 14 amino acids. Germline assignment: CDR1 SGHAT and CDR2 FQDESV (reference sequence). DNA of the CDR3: TGTGCCAGCAGCTTGACAGGCAGCACAGATACGCAGTATTTT. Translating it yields CASSLTGSTDTQYF.

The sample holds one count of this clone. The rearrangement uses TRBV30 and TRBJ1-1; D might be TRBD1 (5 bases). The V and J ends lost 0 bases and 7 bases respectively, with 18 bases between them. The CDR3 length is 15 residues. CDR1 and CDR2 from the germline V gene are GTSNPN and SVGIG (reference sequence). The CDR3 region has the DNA TGTGCCTGGAGTGTAACCCAAGGCAGGGAGGGTGAAGCTTTCTTT. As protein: CAWSVTQGREGEAFF.

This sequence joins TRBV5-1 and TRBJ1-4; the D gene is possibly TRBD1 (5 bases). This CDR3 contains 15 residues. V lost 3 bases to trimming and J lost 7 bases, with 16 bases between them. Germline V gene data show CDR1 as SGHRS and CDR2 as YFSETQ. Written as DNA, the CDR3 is TGCGCCAGCAGCTGGGGCGGGGGATCTGCTGAAAAACTGTTTTTT. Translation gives CASSWGGGSAEKLFF.

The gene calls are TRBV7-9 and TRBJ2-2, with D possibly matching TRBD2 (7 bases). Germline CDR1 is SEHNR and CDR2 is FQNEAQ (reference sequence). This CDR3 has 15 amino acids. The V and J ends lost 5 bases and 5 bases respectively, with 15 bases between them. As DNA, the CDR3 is TGTGCCAGCAGCACTCGGCGGGGGCGGACCGGGGAGCTGTTTTTT. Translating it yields CASSTRRGRTGELFF.

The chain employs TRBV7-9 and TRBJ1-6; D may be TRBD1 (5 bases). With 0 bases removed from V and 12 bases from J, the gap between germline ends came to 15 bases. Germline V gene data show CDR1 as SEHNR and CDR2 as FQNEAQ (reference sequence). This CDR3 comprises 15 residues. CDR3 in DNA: TGTGCCAGCAGCTTAGCCTCGGACATCGGACGACCCCTCCACTTT. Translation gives CASSLASDIGRPLHF.

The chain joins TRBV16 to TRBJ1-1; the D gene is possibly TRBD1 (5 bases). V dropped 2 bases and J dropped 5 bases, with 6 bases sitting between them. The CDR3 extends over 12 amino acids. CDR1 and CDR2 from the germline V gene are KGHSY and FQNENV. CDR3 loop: CASSQGGTEAFF. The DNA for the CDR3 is TGTGCCAGCAGCCAAGGGGGGACTGAAGCTTTCTTT.

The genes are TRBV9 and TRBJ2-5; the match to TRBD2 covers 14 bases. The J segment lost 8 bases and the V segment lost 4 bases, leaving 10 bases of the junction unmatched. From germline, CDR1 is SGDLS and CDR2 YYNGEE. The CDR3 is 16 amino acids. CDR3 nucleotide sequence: TGTGCCAGCAGCTTGGGGACTAGCGGGGGCGATAACACCCAGTACTTC. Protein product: CASSLGTSGGDNTQYF.

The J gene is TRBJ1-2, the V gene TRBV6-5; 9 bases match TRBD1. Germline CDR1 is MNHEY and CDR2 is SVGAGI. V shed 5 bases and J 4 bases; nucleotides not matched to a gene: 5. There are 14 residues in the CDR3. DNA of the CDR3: TGTGCCAGCAGTCCGGACAGGGGCTCCTATGGCTACACCTTC. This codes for CASSPDRGSYGYTF.

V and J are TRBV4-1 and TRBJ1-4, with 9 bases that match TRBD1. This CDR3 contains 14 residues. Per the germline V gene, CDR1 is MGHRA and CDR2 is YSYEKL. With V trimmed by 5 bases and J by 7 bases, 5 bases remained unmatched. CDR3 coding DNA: TGCGCCAGCAGCTTACAGGGGGCGGGTGAAAAACTGTTTTTT. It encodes CASSLQGAGEKLFF.

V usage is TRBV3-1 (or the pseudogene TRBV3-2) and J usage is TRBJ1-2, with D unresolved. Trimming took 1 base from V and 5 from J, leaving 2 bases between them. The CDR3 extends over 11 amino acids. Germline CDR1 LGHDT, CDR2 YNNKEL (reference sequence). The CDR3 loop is CASSQAYGYTF. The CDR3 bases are TGTGCCAGCAGCCAAGCATATGGCTACACCTTC.

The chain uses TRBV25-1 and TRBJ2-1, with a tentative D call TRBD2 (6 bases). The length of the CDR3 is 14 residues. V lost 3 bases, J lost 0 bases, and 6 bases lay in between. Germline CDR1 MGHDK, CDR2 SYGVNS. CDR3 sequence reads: CASSETSSYNEQFF. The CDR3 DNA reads TGTGCCAGCAGTGAGACTAGCTCCTACAATGAGCAGTTCTTC.

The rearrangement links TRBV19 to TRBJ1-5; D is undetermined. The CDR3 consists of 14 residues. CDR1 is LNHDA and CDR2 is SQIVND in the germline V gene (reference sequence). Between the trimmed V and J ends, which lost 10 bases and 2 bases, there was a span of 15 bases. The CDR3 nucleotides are TGTGCCATCTCTTCCCGGGTAGGCAATCAGCCCCAGCATTTT. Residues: CAISSRVGNQPQHF. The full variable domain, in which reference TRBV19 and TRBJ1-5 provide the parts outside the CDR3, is DGGITQSPKYLFRKEGQNVTLSCEQNLNHDAMYWYRQDPGQGLRLIYYSQIVNDFQKGDIAEGYSVSREKKESFPLTVTSAQKNPTAFYLCAISSRVGNQPQHFGDGTRLSIL.

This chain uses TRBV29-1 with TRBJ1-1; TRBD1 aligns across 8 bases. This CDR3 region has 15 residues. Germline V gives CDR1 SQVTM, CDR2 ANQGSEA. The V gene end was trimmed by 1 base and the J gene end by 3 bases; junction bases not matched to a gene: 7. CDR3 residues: CSVEGGQVADTEAFF. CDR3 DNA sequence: TGCAGCGTTGAAGGGGGACAGGTTGCGGACACTGAAGCTTTCTTT.

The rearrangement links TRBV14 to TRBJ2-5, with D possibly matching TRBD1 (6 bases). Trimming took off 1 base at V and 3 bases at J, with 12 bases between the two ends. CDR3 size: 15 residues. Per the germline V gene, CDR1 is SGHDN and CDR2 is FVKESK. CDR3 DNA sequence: TGTGCCAGCAGCCAAGGGTTGTGGACAGAAGAGACCCAGTACTTC. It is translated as CASSQGLWTEETQYF.

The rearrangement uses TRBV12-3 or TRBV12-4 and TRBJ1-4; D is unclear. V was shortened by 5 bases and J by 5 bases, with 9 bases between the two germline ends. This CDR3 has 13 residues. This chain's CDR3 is CASSKDLNEKLFF. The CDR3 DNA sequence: TGTGCCAGCAGTAAAGACTTGAATGAAAAACTGTTTTTT.

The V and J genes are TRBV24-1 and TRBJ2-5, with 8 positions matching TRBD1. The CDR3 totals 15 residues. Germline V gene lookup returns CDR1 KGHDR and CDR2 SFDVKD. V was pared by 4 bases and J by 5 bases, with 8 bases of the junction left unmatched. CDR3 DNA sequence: TGTGCCACCAGTGAAGCCAGGGGGCCTGGGGAGACCCAGTACTTC. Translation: CATSEARGPGETQYF.

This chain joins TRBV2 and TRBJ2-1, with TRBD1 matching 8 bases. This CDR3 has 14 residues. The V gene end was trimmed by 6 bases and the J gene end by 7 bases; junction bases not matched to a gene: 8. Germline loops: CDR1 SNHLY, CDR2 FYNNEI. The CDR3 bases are TGTGCCAGCAGCACCGGGACAGGCTTAAATGAGCAGTTCTTC. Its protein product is CASSTGTGLNEQFF.

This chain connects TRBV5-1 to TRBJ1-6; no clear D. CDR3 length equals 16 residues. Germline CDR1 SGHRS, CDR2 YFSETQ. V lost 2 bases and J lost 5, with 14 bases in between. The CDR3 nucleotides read TGCGCCAGCAGCTTCCGACCTCCCGGGGATAATTCACCCCTCCACTTT. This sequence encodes CASSFRPPGDNSPLHF.

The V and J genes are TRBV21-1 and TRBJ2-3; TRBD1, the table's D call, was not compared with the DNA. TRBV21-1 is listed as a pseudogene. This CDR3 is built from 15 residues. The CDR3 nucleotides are TGTGCCAGCAGCGACCGGGACAGGGTTCCAGATACGCAGTATTTT. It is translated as CASSDRDRVPDTQYF.

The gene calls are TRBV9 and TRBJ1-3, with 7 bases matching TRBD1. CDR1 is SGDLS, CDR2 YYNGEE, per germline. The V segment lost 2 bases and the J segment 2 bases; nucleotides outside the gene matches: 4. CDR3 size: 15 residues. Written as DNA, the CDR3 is TGTGCCAGCAGCGTTGCAGGGGGGCCTGGAAACACCATATATTTT. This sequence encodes CASSVAGGPGNTIYF. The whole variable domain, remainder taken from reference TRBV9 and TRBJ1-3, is DSGVTQTPKHLITATGQRVTLRCSPRSGDLSVYWYQQSLDQGLQFLIQYYNGEERAKGNILERFSAQQFPDLHSELNLSSLELGDSALYFCASSVAGGPGNTIYFGEGSWLTVV.

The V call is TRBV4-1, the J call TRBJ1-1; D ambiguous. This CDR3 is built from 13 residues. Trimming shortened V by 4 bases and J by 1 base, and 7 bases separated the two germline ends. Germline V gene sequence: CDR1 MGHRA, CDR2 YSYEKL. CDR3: CASSPSGNTEAFF. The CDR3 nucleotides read TGCGCCAGCAGCCCCTCGGGGAACACTGAAGCTTTCTTT.

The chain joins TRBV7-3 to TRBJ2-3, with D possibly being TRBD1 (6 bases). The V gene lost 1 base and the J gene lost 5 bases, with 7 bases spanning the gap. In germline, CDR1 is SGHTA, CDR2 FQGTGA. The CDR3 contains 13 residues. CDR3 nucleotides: TGTGCCAGCAGCTTAAACAGGGAAGATACGCAGTATTTT. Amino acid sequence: CASSLNREDTQYF.

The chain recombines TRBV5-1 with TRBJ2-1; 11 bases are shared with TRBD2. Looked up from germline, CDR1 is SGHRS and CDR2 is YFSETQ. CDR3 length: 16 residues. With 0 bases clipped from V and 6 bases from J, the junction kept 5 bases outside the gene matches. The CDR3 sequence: CASSLVGTSGTNEQFF. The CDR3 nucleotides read TGCGCCAGCAGCTTGGTAGGGACTAGCGGAACCAATGAGCAGTTCTTC.